These 9 T cell receptor beta chains came from one sample sequenced in a study of blood T cell repertoires in COVID-19. TCRdb's table, derived via immunoSEQ multiplex PCR, lists solely in-frame clones and lacks some. The data contain around 70,000 clones, roughly 84% of them singletons. The sequenced sample was peripheral blood. The receptor set was obtained from a young woman with acute or convalescent COVID-19.

The chain links TRBV7-2 to TRBJ2-3; D possibly corresponds to TRBD2 (6 bases). This CDR3 is 14 amino acids long. Germline V gives CDR1 SGHTA, CDR2 FQGNSA. V was clipped by 5 bases and J by 9 bases, with 18 bases between them. The CDR3 spells CASSPGSPAGTQYF. The CDR3 DNA follows: TGTGCCAGCAGCCCCGGGTCGCCCGCGGGGACGCAGTATTTT.

The CDR3 here is CASSPSAGLTTDTQYF. The CDR3 coding sequence is TGTGCCAGCAGCCCCTCGGCGGGCCTTACCACAGATACGCAGTATTTT. The rearrangement joins TRBV7-2 to TRBJ2-3, with TRBD2 as a possible D gene (5 bases). This CDR3 has 16 residues. Trimming left V 5 bases short and J 2 bases short, with 17 bases between. CDR1 and CDR2 from the germline V gene are SGHTA and FQGNSA.

This chain uses TRBV7-9 with TRBJ2-3, with 10 bases identical to TRBD2. The CDR3 sequence is 16 residues long. CDR1 is SEHNR and CDR2 is FQNEAQ in the germline V gene (reference sequence). Trimming at V came to 0 bases and at J to 1 base, leaving 1 base not matched to a gene. CDR3 DNA: TGTGCCAGCAGCTTAGCCGGGACTAGCGGCACAGATACGCAGTATTTT. Translated, it gives CASSLAGTSGTDTQYF. The full variable domain, its missing parts supplied by reference TRBV7-9 and TRBJ2-3, is DTGVSQNPRHKITKRGQNVTFRCDPISEHNRLYWYRQTLGQGPEFLTYFQNEAQLEKSRLLSDRFSAERPKGSFSTLEIQRTEQGDSAMYLCASSLAGTSGTDTQYFGPGTRLTVL.

V gene TRBV6-6 combines with J gene TRBJ2-1, with D tentatively TRBD2 (6 bases). Trimming removed 2 bases at V and 5 bases at J, with 13 bases between. Germline values: CDR1 MNHNY, CDR2 SVGAGI (reference sequence). The CDR3 covers 15 residues. The CDR3 DNA follows: TGTGCCAGCAGTTACGTCGCAGGGAGGAACAATGAGCAGTTCTTC. Amino acids: CASSYVAGRNNEQFF.

The chain combines TRBV6-2 or TRBV6-3 with TRBJ1-5, with D maybe TRBD1 (5 bases). The CDR3 consists of 17 residues. Deletions cut 0 bases from V and 4 bases from J, with 16 bases between. Germline CDR1 and CDR2: MNHEY and SVGEGT. CDR3: CASSYSSSGRANQPQHF. The CDR3 DNA is TGTGCCAGCAGTTACTCTTCGTCAGGCAGGGCGAATCAGCCCCAGCATTTT.

The CDR3 sequence: CASSQAAYVAGGSGNTIYF. The DNA of the CDR3 is TGCGCCAGCAGCCAAGCAGCTTACGTGGCAGGGGGCTCTGGAAACACCATATATTTT. This chain links TRBV4-3 with TRBJ1-3, with 7 positions matching TRBD1. Per germline, CDR1 LGHNA and CDR2 YSLEER. The CDR3 spans 19 residues. After removal of 1 base from V and 0 bases from J, the junction contained 12 bases not matched to a gene.

This clone was seen only once. The rearrangement links TRBV4-1 to TRBJ2-7; 8 positions match TRBD1. Germline V CDR1 and CDR2: MGHRA, YSYEKL. V lost 2 bases, J lost 4 bases, and 4 bases stayed unmatched. The length of the CDR3 is 14 residues. The CDR3 protein is CASSQSDRAYEQYF. Here the CDR3 DNA reads TGCGCCAGCAGCCAATCGGACAGGGCTTACGAGCAGTACTTC.

The chain carries TRBV28 and TRBJ2-5; TRBD1 is a possible D gene (6 bases). The CDR3 sequence is 16 residues long. Deletions cut 5 bases from V and 0 bases from J, with 16 bases between. Germline lookup yields CDR1 MDHEN and CDR2 SYDVKM. The CDR3 protein is CASSPGRWGHQETQYF. For the CDR3, the DNA is TGTGCCAGCAGTCCCGGTCGGTGGGGGCACCAAGAGACCCAGTACTTC. Drawing the rest from reference TRBV28 and TRBJ2-5, the complete variable domain is DVKVTQSSRYLVKRTGEKVFLECVQDMDHENMFWYRQDPGLGLRLIYFSYDVKMKEKGDIPEGYSVSREKKERFSLILESASTNQTSMYLCASSPGRWGHQETQYFGPGTRLLVL.

This sequence joins TRBV5-1 and TRBJ1-4; possible D gene TRBD1, 5 bases. Germline V gene data show CDR1 as SGHRS and CDR2 as YFSETQ. The CDR3 is 16 amino acids. Deletions cut 4 bases from V and 0 bases from J, with 13 bases between. DNA of the CDR3: TGCGCCAGCAGCCCGGATGGGGCGACAACTAATGAAAAACTGTTTTTT. Translation gives CASSPDGATTNEKLFF.